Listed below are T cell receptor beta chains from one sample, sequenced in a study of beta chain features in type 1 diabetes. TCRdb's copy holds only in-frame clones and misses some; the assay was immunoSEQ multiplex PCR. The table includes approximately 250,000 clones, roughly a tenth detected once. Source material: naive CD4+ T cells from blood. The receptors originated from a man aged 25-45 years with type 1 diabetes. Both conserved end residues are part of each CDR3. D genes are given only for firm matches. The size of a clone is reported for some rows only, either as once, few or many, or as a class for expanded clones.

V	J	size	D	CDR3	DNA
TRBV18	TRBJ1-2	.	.	CASSPGVRGNGYTF	TGTGCCAGCTCACCAGGGGTCAGGGGTAATGGCTACACCTTC
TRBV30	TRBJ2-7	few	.	CAWSSSSYEQYF	TGTGCCTGGAGTTCATCTAGCTACGAGCAGTACTTC
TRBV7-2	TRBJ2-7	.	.	CASSLNLPSYEQYF	TGTGCCAGCAGCTTAAACCTACCCTCCTACGAGCAGTACTTC
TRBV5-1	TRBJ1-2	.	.	CASSLAGDGYGYTF	TGCGCCAGCAGCTTAGCCGGAGACGGCTATGGCTACACCTTC
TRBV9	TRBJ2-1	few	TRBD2	CASSLSPGLANNEQFF	TGTGCCAGCAGCCTTTCCCCGGGACTAGCCAACAATGAGCAGTTCTTC
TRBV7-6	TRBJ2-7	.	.	CASSPTERTISYEQYF	TGTGCCAGCAGCCCCACGGAGAGGACTATCTCCTACGAGCAGTACTTC
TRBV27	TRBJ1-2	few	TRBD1	CASSLIRDSDEVYGYTF	TGTGCCAGCAGTCTCATCCGGGACAGTGATGAGGTCTATGGCTACACCTTC
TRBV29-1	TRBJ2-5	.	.	CSVEVWGREQYF	TGCAGCGTTGAAGTTTGGGGGCGAGAGCAGTACTTC
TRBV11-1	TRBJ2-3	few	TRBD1	CASSHRDRGGTDTQYF	TGTGCCAGCAGCCACCGGGACAGGGGGGGCACAGATACGCAGTATTTT
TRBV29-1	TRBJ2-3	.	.	CSVEWTGTDTQYF	TGCAGCGTTGAATGGACTGGCACAGATACGCAGTATTTT
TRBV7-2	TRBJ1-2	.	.	CASSLGRSYGYTF	TGTGCCAGCAGCTTAGGGCGGAGCTATGGCTACACCTTC
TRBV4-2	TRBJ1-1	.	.	CASSQESGTSNTEAFF	TGTGCCAGCAGCCAAGAGAGCGGGACATCGAACACTGAAGCTTTCTTT
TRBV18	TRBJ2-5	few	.	CASSPPAGLRTQYF	TGTGCCAGCTCCCCTCCGGCAGGGCTAAGGACCCAGTACTTC
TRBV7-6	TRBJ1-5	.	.	CASSLEQGNQPQHF	TGTGCCAGCAGCTTAGAACAGGGCAATCAGCCCCAGCATTTT
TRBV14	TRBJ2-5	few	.	CASSRQNQETQYF	TGTGCCAGCAGCCGCCAGAACCAAGAGACCCAGTACTTC
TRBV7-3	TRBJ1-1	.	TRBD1	CASSPRGLDTEAFF	TGTGCCAGCAGTCCTAGGGGGCTGGACACTGAAGCTTTCTTT
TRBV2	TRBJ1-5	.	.	CASSLGTGQPQHF	.
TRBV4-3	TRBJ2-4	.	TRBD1	CASSQTGTGSGIQYF	TGCGCCAGCAGCCAAACCGGGACAGGGTCGGGCATTCAGTACTTC
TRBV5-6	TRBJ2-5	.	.	CASARGRETQYF	TGTGCCAGCGCTCGTGGGCGAGAGACCCAGTACTTC
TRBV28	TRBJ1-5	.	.	CASKQYSNQPQHF	TGTGCCAGCAAACAGTATAGCAATCAGCCCCAGCATTTT
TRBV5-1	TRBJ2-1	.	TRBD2	CASSLIPSGVEQFF	TGCGCCAGCAGCCTCATTCCAAGCGGGGTTGAGCAGTTCTTC
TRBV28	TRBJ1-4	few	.	CASSPGPRPEKLFF	TGTGCCAGCAGTCCTGGTCCGCGCCCTGAAAAACTGTTTTTT
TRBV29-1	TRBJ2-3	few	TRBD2	CSVDTSATSTDTQYF	TGCAGCGTGGATACTAGCGCTACTAGCACAGATACGCAGTATTTT
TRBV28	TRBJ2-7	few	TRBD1	CASSPGQGGKQYF	TGTGCCAGCAGCCCCGGACAGGGGGGCAAGCAGTACTTC
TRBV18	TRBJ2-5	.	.	CASSPTTPPETQYF	TGTGCCAGCTCACCAACTACCCCGCCGGAGACCCAGTACTTC
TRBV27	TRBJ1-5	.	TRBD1	CASSSGQGAARNQPQHF	TGTGCCAGCAGTTCGGGACAGGGGGCTGCCCGCAATCAGCCCCAGCATTTT
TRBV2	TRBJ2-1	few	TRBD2	CASSERREYNNEQFF	TGTGCCAGCAGTGAACGGCGGGAGTACAACAATGAGCAGTTCTTC
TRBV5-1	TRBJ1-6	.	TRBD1	CASSLQGATSPLHF	TGCGCCAGCAGTTTACAGGGGGCTACTTCACCCCTCCACTTT
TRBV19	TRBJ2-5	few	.	CASSFQDRGETQYF	TGTGCCAGTAGTTTCCAGGACCGAGGGGAGACCCAGTACTTC